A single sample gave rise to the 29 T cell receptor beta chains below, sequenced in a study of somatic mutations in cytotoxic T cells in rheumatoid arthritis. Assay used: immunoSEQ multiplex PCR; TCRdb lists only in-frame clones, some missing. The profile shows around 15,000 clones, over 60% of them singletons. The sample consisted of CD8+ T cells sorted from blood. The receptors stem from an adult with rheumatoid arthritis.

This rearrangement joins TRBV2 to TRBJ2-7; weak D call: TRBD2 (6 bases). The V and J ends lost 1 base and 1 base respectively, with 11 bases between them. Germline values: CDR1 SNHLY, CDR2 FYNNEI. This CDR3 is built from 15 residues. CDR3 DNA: TGTGCCAGCAGTGAAGGGAAGGGACTTTCCTACGAGCAGTACTTC. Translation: CASSEGKGLSYEQYF.

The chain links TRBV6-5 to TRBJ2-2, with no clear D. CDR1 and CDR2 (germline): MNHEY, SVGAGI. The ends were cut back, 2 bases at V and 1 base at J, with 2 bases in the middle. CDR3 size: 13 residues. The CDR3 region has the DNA TGTGCCAGCAGTTACCTGAACACCGGGGAGCTGTTTTTT. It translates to CASSYLNTGELFF.

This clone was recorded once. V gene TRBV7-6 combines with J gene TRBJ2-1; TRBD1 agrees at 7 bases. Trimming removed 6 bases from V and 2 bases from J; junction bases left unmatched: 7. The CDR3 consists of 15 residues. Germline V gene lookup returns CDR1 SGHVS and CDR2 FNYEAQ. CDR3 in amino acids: CASSSGTAPYNEQFF. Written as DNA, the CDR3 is TGTGCCAGCAGTTCCGGGACAGCTCCCTACAATGAGCAGTTCTTC.

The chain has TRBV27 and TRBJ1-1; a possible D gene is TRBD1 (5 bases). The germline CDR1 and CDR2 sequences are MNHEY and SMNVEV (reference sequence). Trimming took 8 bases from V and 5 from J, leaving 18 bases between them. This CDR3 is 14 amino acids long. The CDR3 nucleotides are TGTGCCAGCTCCCCCGGGGGTGTGGGGACTGAAGCTTTCTTT. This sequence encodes CASSPGGVGTEAFF.

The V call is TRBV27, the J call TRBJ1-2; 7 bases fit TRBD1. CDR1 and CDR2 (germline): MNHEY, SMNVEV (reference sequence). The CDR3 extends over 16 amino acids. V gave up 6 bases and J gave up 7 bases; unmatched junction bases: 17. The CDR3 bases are TGTGCCAGCAGCCCGAATTCGGGGGCAGGGGGTTTTGGCTACACCTTC. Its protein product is CASSPNSGAGGFGYTF.

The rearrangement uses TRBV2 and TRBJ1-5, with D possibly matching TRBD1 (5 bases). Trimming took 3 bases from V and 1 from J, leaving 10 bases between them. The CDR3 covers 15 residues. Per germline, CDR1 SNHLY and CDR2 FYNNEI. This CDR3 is CASSEPGNSNQPQHF. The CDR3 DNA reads TGTGCCAGCAGTGAGCCAGGGAACAGCAATCAGCCCCAGCATTTT.

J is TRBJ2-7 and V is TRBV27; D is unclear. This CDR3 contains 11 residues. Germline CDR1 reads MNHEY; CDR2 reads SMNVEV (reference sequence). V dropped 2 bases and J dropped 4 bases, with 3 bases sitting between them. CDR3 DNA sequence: TGTGCCAGCAGTTTAGAGTACGAGCAGTACTTC. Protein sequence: CASSLEYEQYF.

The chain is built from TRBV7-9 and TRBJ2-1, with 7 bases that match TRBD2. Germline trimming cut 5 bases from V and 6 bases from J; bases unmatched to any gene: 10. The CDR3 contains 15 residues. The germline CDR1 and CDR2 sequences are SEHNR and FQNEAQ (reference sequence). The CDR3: CASSQQTGGVNEQFF. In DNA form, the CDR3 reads TGTGCCAGCAGCCAGCAAACGGGAGGAGTCAATGAGCAGTTCTTC.

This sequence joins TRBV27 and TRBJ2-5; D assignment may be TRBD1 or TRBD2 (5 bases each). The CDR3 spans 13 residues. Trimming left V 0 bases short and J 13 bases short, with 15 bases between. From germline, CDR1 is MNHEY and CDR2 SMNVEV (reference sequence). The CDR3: CASSLSGERAWYF. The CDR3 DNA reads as TGTGCCAGCAGTTTATCGGGGGAGAGGGCTTGGTACTTC.

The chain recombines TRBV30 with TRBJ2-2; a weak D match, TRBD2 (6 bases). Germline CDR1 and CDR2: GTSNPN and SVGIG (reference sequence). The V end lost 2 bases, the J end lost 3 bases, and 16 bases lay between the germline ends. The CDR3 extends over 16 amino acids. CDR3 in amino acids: CAWSSLLEGYTGELFF. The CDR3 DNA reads TGTGCCTGGAGTAGCCTCCTGGAGGGGTACACCGGGGAGCTGTTTTTT. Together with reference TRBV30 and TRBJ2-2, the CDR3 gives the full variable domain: SQTIHQWPATLVQPVGSPLSLECTVEGTSNPNLYWYRQAAGRGLQLLFYSVGIGQISSEVPQNLSASRPQDRQFILSSKKLLLSDSGFYLCAWSSLLEGYTGELFFGEGSRLTVL.

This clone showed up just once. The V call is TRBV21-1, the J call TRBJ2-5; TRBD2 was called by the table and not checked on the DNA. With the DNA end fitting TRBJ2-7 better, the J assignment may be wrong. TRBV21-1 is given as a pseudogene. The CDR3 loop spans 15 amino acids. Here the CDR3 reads CASRPGLAGPYEQYF. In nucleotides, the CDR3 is TGTGCCAGCAGACCTGGACTAGCGGGACCCTACGAGCAGTACTTC.

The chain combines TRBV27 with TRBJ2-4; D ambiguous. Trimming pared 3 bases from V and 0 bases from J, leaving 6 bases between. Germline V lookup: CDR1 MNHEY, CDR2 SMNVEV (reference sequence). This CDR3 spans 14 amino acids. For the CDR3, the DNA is TGTGCCAGCAGTTTGGGGTCAGCCAAAAACATTCAGTACTTC. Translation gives CASSLGSAKNIQYF.

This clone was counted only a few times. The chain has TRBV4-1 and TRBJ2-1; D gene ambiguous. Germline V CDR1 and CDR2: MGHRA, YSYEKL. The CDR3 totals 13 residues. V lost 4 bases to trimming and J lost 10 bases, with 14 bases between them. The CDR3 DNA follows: TGCGCCAGCAGCCTGCAAGGGTTCGAGGAGCAGTTCTTC. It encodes CASSLQGFEEQFF.

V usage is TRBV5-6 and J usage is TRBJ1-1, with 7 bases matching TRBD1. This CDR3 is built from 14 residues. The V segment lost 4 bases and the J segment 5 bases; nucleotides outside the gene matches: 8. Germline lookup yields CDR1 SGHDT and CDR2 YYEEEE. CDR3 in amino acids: CASSRRGLGTEAFF. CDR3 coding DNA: TGTGCCAGCAGCCGTAGGGGGCTGGGGACTGAAGCTTTCTTT.

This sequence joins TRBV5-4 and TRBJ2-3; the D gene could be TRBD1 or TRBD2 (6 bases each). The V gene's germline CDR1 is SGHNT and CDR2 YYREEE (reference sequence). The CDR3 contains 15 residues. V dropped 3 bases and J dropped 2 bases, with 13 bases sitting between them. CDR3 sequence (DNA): TGTGCCAGCAGCTCAACCGGGGGCCCCACAGATACGCAGTATTTT. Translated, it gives CASSSTGGPTDTQYF.

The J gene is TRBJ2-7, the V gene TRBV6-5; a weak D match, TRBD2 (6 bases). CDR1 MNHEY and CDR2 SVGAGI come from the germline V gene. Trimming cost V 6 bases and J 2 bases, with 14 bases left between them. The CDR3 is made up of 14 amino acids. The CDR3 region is CASSILEGTYEQYF. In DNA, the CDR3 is TGTGCCAGCAGCATATTGGAGGGAACCTACGAGCAGTACTTC.

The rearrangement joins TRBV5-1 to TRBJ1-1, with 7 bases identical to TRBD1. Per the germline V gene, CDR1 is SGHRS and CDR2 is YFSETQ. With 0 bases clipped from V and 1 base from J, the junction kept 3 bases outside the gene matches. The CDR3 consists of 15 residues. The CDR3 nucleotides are TGCGCCAGCAGCTTGGACAGGGGAACGAACACTGAAGCTTTCTTT. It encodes CASSLDRGTNTEAFF.

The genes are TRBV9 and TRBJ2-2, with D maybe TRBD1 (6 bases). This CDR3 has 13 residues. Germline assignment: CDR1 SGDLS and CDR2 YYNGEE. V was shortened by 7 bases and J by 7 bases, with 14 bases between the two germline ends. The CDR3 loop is CASGRQGFGELFF. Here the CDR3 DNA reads TGTGCCAGCGGTCGGCAGGGGTTCGGGGAGCTGTTTTTT.

The CDR3 here is CASSLAGQPFNEKLFF. The CDR3 DNA reads as TGCGCCAGCAGCTTGGCCGGGCAGCCTTTTAATGAAAAACTGTTTTTT. The chain joins TRBV5-1 to TRBJ1-4, with D uncertain. CDR1 is SGHRS, CDR2 YFSETQ, per germline. The CDR3 spans 16 residues. V was clipped by 0 bases and J by 4 bases, with 13 bases between them.

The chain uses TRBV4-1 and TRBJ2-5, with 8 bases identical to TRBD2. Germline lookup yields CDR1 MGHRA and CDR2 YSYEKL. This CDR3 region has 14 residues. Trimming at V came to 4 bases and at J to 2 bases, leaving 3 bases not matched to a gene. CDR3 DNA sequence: TGCGCCAGCAGCCTAATAGCGGGGCAAGAGACCCAGTACTTC. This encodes CASSLIAGQETQYF.

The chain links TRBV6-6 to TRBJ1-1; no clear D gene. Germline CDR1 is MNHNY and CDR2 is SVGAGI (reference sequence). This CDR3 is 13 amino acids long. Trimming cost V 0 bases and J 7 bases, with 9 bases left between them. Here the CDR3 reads CASSYSFGNEAFF. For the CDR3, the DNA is TGTGCCAGCAGTTACTCATTCGGGAATGAAGCTTTCTTT.

CDR3 nucleotides: TGTGCCATCAGTGAGGGGGGCCTCCGGGGATACTCCTACGAGCAGTACTTC. It codes for CAISEGGLRGYSYEQYF. The gene calls are TRBV10-3 and TRBJ2-7; possible D gene TRBD1, 6 bases. The CDR3 has 17 residues. Trimming cost V 2 bases and J 0 bases, with 17 bases left between them. Germline CDR1 reads ENHRY; CDR2 reads SYGVKD.

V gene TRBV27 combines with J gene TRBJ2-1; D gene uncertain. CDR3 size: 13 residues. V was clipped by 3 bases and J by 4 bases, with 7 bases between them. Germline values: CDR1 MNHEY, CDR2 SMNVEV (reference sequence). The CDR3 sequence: CASSLTGYNEQFF. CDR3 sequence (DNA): TGTGCCAGCAGTTTGACCGGATACAATGAGCAGTTCTTC.

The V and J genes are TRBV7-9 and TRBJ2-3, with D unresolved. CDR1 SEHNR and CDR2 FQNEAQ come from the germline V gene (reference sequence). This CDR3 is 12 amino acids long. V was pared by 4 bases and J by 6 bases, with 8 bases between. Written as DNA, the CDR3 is TGTGCCAGCAGCTCTCCCTGGGATACGCAGTATTTT. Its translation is CASSSPWDTQYF.

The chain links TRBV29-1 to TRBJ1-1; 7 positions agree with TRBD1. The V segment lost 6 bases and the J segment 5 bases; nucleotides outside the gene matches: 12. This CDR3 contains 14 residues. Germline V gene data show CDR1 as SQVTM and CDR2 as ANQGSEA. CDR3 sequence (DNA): TGCAGCGTCGACCTAGGACAGGCGAGTACTGAAGCTTTCTTT. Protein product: CSVDLGQASTEAFF.

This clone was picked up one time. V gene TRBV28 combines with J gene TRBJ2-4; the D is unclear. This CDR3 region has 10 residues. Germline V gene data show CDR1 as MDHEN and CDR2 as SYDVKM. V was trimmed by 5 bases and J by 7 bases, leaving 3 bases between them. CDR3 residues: CASSRNIQYF. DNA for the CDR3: TGTGCCAGCAGTAGGAACATTCAGTACTTC.

The chain's CDR3 is CASSQEGQLPYGYTF. Here the CDR3 DNA reads TGCGCCAGCAGCCAAGAGGGACAGCTGCCCTATGGCTACACCTTC. The chain employs TRBV4-1 and TRBJ1-2; 7 bases align to TRBD1. The V segment lost 0 bases and the J segment 4 bases; nucleotides outside the gene matches: 5. The length of the CDR3 is 15 residues. The V gene's germline CDR1 is MGHRA and CDR2 YSYEKL.

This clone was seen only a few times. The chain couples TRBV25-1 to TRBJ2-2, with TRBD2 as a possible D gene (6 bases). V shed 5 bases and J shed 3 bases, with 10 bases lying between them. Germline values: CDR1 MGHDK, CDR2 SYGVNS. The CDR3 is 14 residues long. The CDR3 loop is CASSRPGDTGELFF. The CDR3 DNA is TGTGCCAGCAGTAGGCCGGGGGACACCGGGGAGCTGTTTTTT. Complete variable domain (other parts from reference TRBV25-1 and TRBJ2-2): EADIYQTPRYLVIGTGKKITLECSQTMGHDKMYWYQQDPGMELHLIHYSYGVNSTEKGDLSSESTVSRIRTEHFPLTLESARPSHTSQYLCASSRPGDTGELFFGEGSRLTVL.

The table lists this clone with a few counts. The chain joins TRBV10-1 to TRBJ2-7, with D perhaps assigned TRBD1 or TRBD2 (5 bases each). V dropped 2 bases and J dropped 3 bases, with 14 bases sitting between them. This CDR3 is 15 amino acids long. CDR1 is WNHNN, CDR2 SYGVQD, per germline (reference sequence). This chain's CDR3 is CASSEERDGDYEQYF. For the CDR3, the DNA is TGCGCCAGCAGTGAGGAACGGGACGGGGACTACGAGCAGTACTTC.